The 10 T cell receptor beta chains below were found in one sample sequenced in a study of T-cell memory formation after mild COVID-19. TCRdb reprocessed the 5' RACE reads with MiXCR, giving one entry per CDR3 protein. Found here are hundreds of thousands of distinct CDR3 sequences, approximately 19% of them singletons; the top ten hold around 20%. Sequencing input: PBMCs or a T cell subset sorted from them (not recorded which). The source is a man between 18 and 35 years old who had mild COVID-19 (a few samples of this study predate the infection). Cell type and time point are not known.

This clonotype occurred once. The chain employs TRBV27 and TRBJ2-7, with 7 bases that match TRBD1. CDR3 length: 16 residues. Germline loops: CDR1 MNHEY, CDR2 SMNVEV (reference sequence). V shed 2 bases and J 3 bases; nucleotides not matched to a gene: 10. This chain's CDR3 is CASSLVGRGLVYEQYF. The CDR3 DNA is TGTGCCAGCAGTTTAGTCGGCAGGGGGTTAGTCTACGAGCAGTACTTC.

V and J are TRBV19 and TRBJ2-7; possible D gene TRBD2, 6 bases. The ends were cut back, 1 base at V and 2 bases at J, with 9 bases in the middle. CDR3 length: 14 amino acids. The germline CDR1 and CDR2 sequences are LNHDA and SQIVND (reference sequence). DNA for the CDR3: TGTGCCAGTAGTATAGGGACGGGAGCCTACGAGCAGTACTTC. Translation: CASSIGTGAYEQYF.

Only a few counts were recorded for this clonotype. This chain joins TRBV6-5 and TRBJ2-3; D is perhaps TRBD1 (6 bases). The V gene lost 0 bases and the J gene lost 6 bases, with 13 bases spanning the gap. The CDR3 totals 15 residues. Germline V gene data show CDR1 as MNHEY and CDR2 as SVGAGI. In DNA form, the CDR3 reads TGTGCCAGCAGTTACTCGAGGCCGAGGGGGGATACGCAGTATTTT. This encodes CASSYSRPRGDTQYF.

The CDR3 is CASSYHQGGYYEQYF. CDR3 nucleotides: TGTGCCAGCAGCTATCACCAGGGAGGATACTACGAGCAGTACTTC. The V gene is TRBV7-2, the J gene TRBJ2-7; TRBD2 might be the D (6 bases). Germline V gene data show CDR1 as SGHTA and CDR2 as FQGNSA. CDR3 length equals 15 residues. Trimming pared 4 bases from V and 3 bases from J, leaving 16 bases between. Full variable domain (missing parts from reference TRBV7-2 and TRBJ2-7): GAGVSQSPSNKVTEKGKDVELRCDPISGHTALYWYRQSLGQGLEFLIYFQGNSAPDKSGLPSDRFSAERTGGSVSTLTIQRTQQEDSAVYLCASSYHQGGYYEQYFGPGTRLTVT.

The V and J genes are TRBV7-2 and TRBJ1-1; D unclear. The V end lost 5 bases, the J end lost 1 base, and 11 bases lay between the germline ends. Germline V CDR1 and CDR2: SGHTA, FQGNSA. CDR3 length: 14 amino acids. In DNA, the CDR3 is TGTGCCAGCAGCCCCCCCCTCGGGAACACTGAAGCTTTCTTT. This encodes CASSPPLGNTEAFF.

This clonotype appeared a few times. The chain carries TRBV28 and TRBJ1-1, with no clear D. The CDR3 has 15 residues. Germline CDR1 MDHEN, CDR2 SYDVKM. Trimming took off 2 bases at V and 3 bases at J, with 13 bases between the two ends. The CDR3 DNA is TGTGCCAGCAGTTTAGCGGGGTTGAAGTACACTGAAGCTTTCTTT. Translating it yields CASSLAGLKYTEAFF. Together with reference TRBV28 and TRBJ1-1, the CDR3 gives the full variable domain: DVKVTQSSRYLVKRTGEKVFLECVQDMDHENMFWYRQDPGLGLRLIYFSYDVKMKEKGDIPEGYSVSREKKERFSLILESASTNQTSMYLCASSLAGLKYTEAFFGQGTRLTVV.

This clonotype was seen more than once but under ten times. The chain employs TRBV14 and TRBJ2-3; no clear D. In germline, CDR1 is SGHDN, CDR2 FVKESK. The CDR3 is 16 amino acids. V dropped 4 bases and J dropped 2 bases, with 16 bases sitting between them. The CDR3, as DNA: TGTGCCAGCAGCCCTTACCCGTGGGCTACCACAGATACGCAGTATTTT. Protein: CASSPYPWATTDTQYF.

In its sample, this clonotype was seen a few times. The rearrangement uses TRBV4-3 and TRBJ1-3; D is ambiguous. From germline, CDR1 is LGHNA and CDR2 YSLEER. The CDR3 runs to 18 residues. Trimming took 0 bases from V and 0 from J, leaving 15 bases between them. The CDR3 nucleotides read TGCGCCAGCAGCCAAGATTGGATAATCAGGAGCTCTGGAAACACCATATATTTT. This codes for CASSQDWIIRSSGNTIYF.

The table lists this clonotype with many counts. This chain links TRBV12-3 or TRBV12-4 with TRBJ2-1; the match to TRBD2 covers 8 bases. The CDR3 extends over 13 amino acids. With 7 bases clipped from V and 12 bases from J, the junction kept 11 bases outside the gene matches. The CDR3 here is CASTLLGAGGQFF. CDR3 in DNA: TGTGCCAGCACCCTCCTGGGGGCGGGGGGGCAGTTCTTC.

The chain couples TRBV4-3 to TRBJ2-3; D is perhaps TRBD2 (6 bases). The CDR3 extends over 16 amino acids. The germline V gene encodes CDR1 LGHNA and CDR2 YSLEER. Trimming took 1 base from V and 4 from J, leaving 15 bases between them. The CDR3 sequence is CASSQGGTPHADTQYF. The CDR3 bases are TGCGCCAGCAGCCAAGGGGGGACTCCTCATGCAGATACGCAGTATTTT.